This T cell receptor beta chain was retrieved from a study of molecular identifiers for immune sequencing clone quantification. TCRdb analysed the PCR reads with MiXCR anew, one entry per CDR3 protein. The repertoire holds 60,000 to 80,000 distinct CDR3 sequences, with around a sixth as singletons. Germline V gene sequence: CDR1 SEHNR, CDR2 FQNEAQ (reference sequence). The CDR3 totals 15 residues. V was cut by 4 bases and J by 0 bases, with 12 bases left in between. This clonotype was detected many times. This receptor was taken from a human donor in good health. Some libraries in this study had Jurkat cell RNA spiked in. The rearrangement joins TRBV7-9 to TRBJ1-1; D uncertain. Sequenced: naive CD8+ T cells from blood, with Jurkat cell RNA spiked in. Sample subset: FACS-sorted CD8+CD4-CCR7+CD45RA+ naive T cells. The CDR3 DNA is TGTGCCAGCAGCTATGAGATCGGATTGAACACTGAAGCTTTCTTT. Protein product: CASSYEIGLNTEAFF.